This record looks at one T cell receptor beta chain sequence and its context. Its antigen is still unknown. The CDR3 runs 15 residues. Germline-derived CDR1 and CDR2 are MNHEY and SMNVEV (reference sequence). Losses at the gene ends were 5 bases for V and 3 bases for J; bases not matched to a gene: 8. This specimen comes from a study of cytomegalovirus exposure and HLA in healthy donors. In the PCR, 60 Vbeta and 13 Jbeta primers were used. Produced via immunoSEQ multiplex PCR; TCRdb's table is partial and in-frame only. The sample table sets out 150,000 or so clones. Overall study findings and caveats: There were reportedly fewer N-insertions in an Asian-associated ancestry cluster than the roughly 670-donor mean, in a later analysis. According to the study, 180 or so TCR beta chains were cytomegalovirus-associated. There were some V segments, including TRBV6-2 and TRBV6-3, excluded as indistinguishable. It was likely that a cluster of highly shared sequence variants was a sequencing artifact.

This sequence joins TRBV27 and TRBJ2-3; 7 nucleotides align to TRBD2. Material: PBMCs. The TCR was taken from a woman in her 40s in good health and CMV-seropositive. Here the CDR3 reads CASSTPSGGTDTQYF. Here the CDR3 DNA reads TGTGCCAGCAGTACTCCTAGCGGAGGGACAGATACGCAGTATTTT.